One sample yielded the 10 T cell receptor beta chains listed below, sequenced in a study of post-analysis software for immune sequencing data. Study-level points and caveats: TRBV5-6, TRBV5-1 and TRBV20-1 belonged to a set of roughly 5 TRBV segments that were more frequent in patients than controls.

These receptors have no identified antigens. Presence of unique molecular identifiers characterized the TCR beta cDNA libraries. In TCRdb, the PCR reads were re-called with MiXCR into one record per CDR3 protein. Found here are 650,000 to 900,000 distinct CDR3 sequences, under 60% of them singletons; the top ten hold roughly 4.4%. The sequenced sample consisted of blood. These receptors were obtained from a girl between 10 and 17 years old with multiple sclerosis.

The chain has TRBV7-8 and TRBJ2-1; TRBD2 matches at 7 bases. The trim removed 5 bases at V and 10 bases at J, leaving 17 bases unmatched. Germline CDR1 SGHVS, CDR2 FQNEAQ. CDR3 length: 16 residues. CDR3 in amino acids: CASSPRAGAFGGEQFF. Here the CDR3 DNA reads TGTGCCAGCAGCCCCCGCGCGGGAGCCTTCGGGGGGGAGCAGTTCTTC.

The chain recombines TRBV20-1 with TRBJ2-7, with TRBD2 as a possible D gene (7 bases). Germline V lookup: CDR1 DFQATT, CDR2 SNEGSKA (reference sequence). Between the trimmed V and J ends, which lost 4 bases and 0 bases, there was a span of 10 bases. This CDR3 contains 13 residues. The CDR3: CSANAGASYEQYF. The CDR3 DNA reads as TGCAGTGCTAATGCGGGGGCCTCCTACGAGCAGTACTTC.

V is TRBV5-1 and J is TRBJ2-4, with a tentative D call TRBD2 (6 bases). The tail of the sequence fits TRBJ2-7 better, so the J call may be wrong. CDR3 size: 13 residues. Looked up from germline, CDR1 is SGHRS and CDR2 is YFSETQ. DNA for the CDR3: TGCGCCAGCTCGGGACTCCAAACTTACGAGCAGTACTTC. This codes for CASSGLQTYEQYF.

This clonotype was observed a handful of times. The chain combines TRBV3-1 with TRBJ2-1, with 14 bases identical to TRBD2. The trim removed 4 bases at V and 7 bases at J, leaving 9 bases unmatched. This CDR3 has 17 residues. From germline, CDR1 is LGHDT and CDR2 YNNKEL (reference sequence). CDR3 coding DNA: TGTGCCAGCAGCCGGATGGGAGGGACTAGCGGGAGAAATGAGCAGTTCTTC. This sequence encodes CASSRMGGTSGRNEQFF.

The rearrangement uses TRBV7-3 and TRBJ2-1; TRBD2 matches 13 bases. The junction had 9 bases not matched to a gene; V was cut back by 5 bases and J by 8 bases. In germline, CDR1 is SGHTA, CDR2 FQGTGA. CDR3 length equals 16 residues. CDR3 sequence (DNA): TGTGCCAGCAGCCCCCGAACTAGCGGGAGGGCCGATGAGCAGTTCTTC. Its protein is CASSPRTSGRADEQFF.

The V call is TRBV20-1, the J call TRBJ2-5; weak D call: TRBD2 (5 bases). The DNA end is a closer match to TRBJ2-7, so the J assignment may be wrong. Germline V gene data show CDR1 as DFQATT and CDR2 as SNEGSKA (reference sequence). The length of the CDR3 is 14 residues. The CDR3 loop reads CSAAGLQHPYEQYF. CDR3 DNA sequence: TGCAGTGCCGCTGGACTTCAACACCCCTACGAGCAGTACTTC.

This clonotype was seen a handful of times. The chain has TRBV29-1 and TRBJ2-4; 10 bases agree with TRBD1. V lost 3 bases and J lost 7; bases outside the gene matches: 6. The CDR3 sequence is 14 residues long. CDR1 SQVTM and CDR2 ANQGSEA come from the germline V gene. The CDR3 is CSVDIPGQGNIQYF. The DNA for the CDR3 is TGCAGCGTTGACATACCGGGACAGGGGAACATTCAGTACTTC.

The chain combines TRBV4-2 with TRBJ2-7; D not certain. The germline V gene has CDR1 LGHNA and CDR2 YNFKEQ. CDR3 length equals 13 residues. Trimming shortened V by 1 base and J by 0 bases, and 4 bases separated the two germline ends. The CDR3 reads CASSQGDSYEQYF. The CDR3 nucleotides read TGTGCCAGCAGCCAAGGGGACTCCTACGAGCAGTACTTC.

The gene calls are TRBV29-1 and TRBJ1-1; weak D call: TRBD1 (5 bases). The CDR3 length is 14 residues. Germline V gene data show CDR1 as SQVTM and CDR2 as ANQGSEA. V gave up 6 bases and J gave up 0 bases, with 14 bases separating them. The CDR3: CSVGVGGMNTEAFF. CDR3 nucleotide sequence: TGCAGCGTGGGAGTGGGGGGGATGAACACTGAAGCTTTCTTT.

This clonotype was found a few times. The gene calls are TRBV12-3 or TRBV12-4 and TRBJ1-2; D remains unclear. The V and J ends lost 6 bases and 7 bases respectively, with 15 bases between them. The CDR3 extends over 13 amino acids. The CDR3 nucleotides read TGTGCCAGCAGCCCTGCGGGTCATGGTGGCTACACCTTC. Translation gives CASSPAGHGGYTF.